One and the same sample provided the 16 T cell receptor beta chains below, sequenced in a study of blood T cells in healthy people across ages. Combining a sample-barcoded 5' primer with a J-beta primer mix, a second PCR ran for roughly 7 to 12 cycles. Via MiXCR, TCRdb re-called the 5' RACE reads, giving one row per CDR3 protein. The sample holds around 1,500,000 distinct CDR3 sequences, 25% to 30% seen once. The sample taken for sequencing was blood. The receptors here all came from a woman in her thirties in good health.

A remark on this clonotype: With a much larger clone just one base away, this may be a read error. J is TRBJ2-7 and V is TRBV7-2; 8 bases fit TRBD2. TRBJ2-5 matches the DNA end more closely, so the J call is doubtful. The CDR3 is made up of 15 amino acids. Germline lookup yields CDR1 SGHTA and CDR2 FQGNSA. The CDR3 sequence: CPSSLGGSGGETQYF. CDR3 coding DNA: TGTCCCAGCAGCTTAGGTGGCAGCGGGGGAGAGACCCAGTACTTC.

The chain employs TRBV5-1 and TRBJ2-3; maybe TRBD2 (6 bases). The CDR3 runs to 14 residues. Looked up from germline, CDR1 is SGHRS and CDR2 is YFSETQ. V lost 6 bases to trimming and J lost 1 base, with 12 bases between them. This CDR3 is CASKGGVGTDTQYF. Here the CDR3 DNA reads TGCGCCAGCAAGGGCGGGGTGGGCACAGATACGCAGTATTTT.

This clonotype was counted ten times or more. The chain employs TRBV27 and TRBJ1-2, with TRBD1 as a possible D gene (6 bases). Deletions cut 4 bases from V and 6 bases from J, with 21 bases between. This CDR3 region has 16 residues. Germline CDR1 and CDR2: MNHEY and SMNVEV (reference sequence). CDR3 loop: CASSSVGQSIINGYTF. CDR3 nucleotide sequence: TGTGCCAGCAGTTCGGTTGGACAGTCGATAATCAATGGCTACACCTTC.

This chain joins TRBV29-1 and TRBJ1-4, with 7 bases lining up with TRBD1. In germline, CDR1 is SQVTM, CDR2 ANQGSEA. J lost 4 bases, V lost 6 bases, and 8 bases had no gene match. This CDR3 region has 14 residues. CDR3 DNA: TGCAGCGTAGCCCGGGACAGCTTTAATGAAAAACTGTTTTTT. Translating gives CSVARDSFNEKLFF.

In nucleotides, the CDR3 is TGTGCCAGCAGTACCGAAACGGGACCAGGCTACGAGCAGTACTTC. This gives the protein CASSTETGPGYEQYF. The chain combines TRBV2 with TRBJ2-7; possibly TRBD1 or TRBD2 for D (5 bases each). The CDR3 has 15 residues. Per the germline V gene, CDR1 is SNHLY and CDR2 is FYNNEI. Trimming took 5 bases from V and 3 from J, leaving 17 bases between them.

This chain links TRBV20-1 with TRBJ2-7; D might be TRBD1 (7 bases). Deletions cut 4 bases from V and 4 bases from J, with 14 bases between. The germline CDR1 and CDR2 sequences are DFQATT and SNEGSKA (reference sequence). The CDR3 sequence is 13 residues long. DNA of the CDR3: TGCAGTGCTATATGGGACAGCGGGTACGAGCAGTACTTC. Translated, it gives CSAIWDSGYEQYF.

J is TRBJ2-7 and V is TRBV5-1; 9 bases fit TRBD2. CDR3 size: 16 residues. Unmatched junction bases numbered 11, after V lost 0 bases and J lost 7 bases. Germline CDR1 is SGHRS and CDR2 is YFSETQ. CDR3 sequence: CASSLVLAGPRDEQYF. The CDR3 DNA is TGCGCCAGCAGCTTGGTTCTAGCGGGGCCGAGGGATGAGCAGTACTTC.

This chain joins TRBV7-3 and TRBJ2-1, with a tentative D call TRBD1 (6 bases). The V gene lost 2 bases and the J gene lost 10 bases, with 12 bases spanning the gap. Germline V gene data show CDR1 as SGHTA and CDR2 as FQGTGA. The CDR3 loop spans 13 amino acids. The CDR3: CASSLDRNSEQFF. The CDR3 nucleotides are TGTGCCAGCAGCTTAGACAGGAATTCCGAGCAGTTCTTC.

The table lists this clonotype with a few counts. Here the CDR3 reads CASGFGSLETQYF. The CDR3, as DNA: TGTGCTAGTGGTTTTGGGTCCCTGGAGACCCAGTACTTC. The chain employs TRBV12-5 and TRBJ2-5, with D unresolved. Trimming removed 3 bases at V and 5 bases at J, with 10 bases between. CDR1 LGHNT and CDR2 FRNRAP come from the germline V gene. The CDR3 spans 13 residues.

This clonotype was found a few times. The chain joins TRBV29-1 to TRBJ2-7, with 10 bases lining up with TRBD1. This CDR3 region has 14 residues. Germline loops: CDR1 SQVTM, CDR2 ANQGSEA. J was trimmed by 3 bases and V by 6 bases; bases with no gene match: 8. CDR3 sequence (DNA): TGCAGCGTGGGGACCGGGACAGGGGTCTACGAGCAGTACTTC. Residues: CSVGTGTGVYEQYF.

In this sample, this clonotype turned up a few times. The genes are TRBV20-1 and TRBJ2-3, with unresolved D. Trimming took off 6 bases at V and 1 base at J, with 17 bases between the two ends. The germline gives CDR1 DFQATT, CDR2 SNEGSKA (reference sequence). This CDR3 is built from 15 residues. The DNA for the CDR3 is TGCAGTGCCTACAGACCCTCCTCGGGCACAGATACGCAGTATTTT. Translation: CSAYRPSSGTDTQYF.

J is TRBJ1-5 and V is TRBV7-9; a possible D gene is TRBD1 (6 bases). V shed 3 bases and J shed 3 bases, with 15 bases lying between them. The length of the CDR3 is 16 residues. Per germline, CDR1 SEHNR and CDR2 FQNEAQ (reference sequence). DNA for the CDR3: TGTGCCAGCAGCTTGACTACCGGGACACCCAATCAGCCCCAGCATTTT. Its translation is CASSLTTGTPNQPQHF.

This sequence joins TRBV9 and TRBJ2-7, with a possible D match to TRBD1 (6 bases). V lost 4 bases and J lost 6, with 17 bases in between. The length of the CDR3 is 14 residues. Germline values: CDR1 SGDLS, CDR2 YYNGEE. For the CDR3, the DNA is TGTGCCAGCAGCCCACGGGACACTCCCTTCGAGCAGTACTTC. Translation: CASSPRDTPFEQYF. Combining the CDR3 with reference TRBV9 and TRBJ2-7 gives the whole variable domain DSGVTQTPKHLITATGQRVTLRCSPRSGDLSVYWYQQSLDQGLQFLIQYYNGEERAKGNILERFSAQQFPDLHSELNLSSLELGDSALYFCASSPRDTPFEQYFGPGTRLTVT.

This clonotype was seen repeatedly, ten times or more. The chain carries TRBV9 and TRBJ2-7; D is undetermined. Trimming removed 0 bases at V and 3 bases at J, with 13 bases between. The CDR3 length is 15 residues. Looked up from germline, CDR1 is SGDLS and CDR2 is YYNGEE. The CDR3 here is CASSVVSARIYEQYF. In nucleotides, the CDR3 is TGTGCCAGCAGCGTAGTAAGCGCACGCATCTACGAGCAGTACTTC.

The chain joins TRBV20-1 to TRBJ2-3, with 9 positions matching TRBD2. Germline CDR1 reads DFQATT; CDR2 reads SNEGSKA (reference sequence). The CDR3 length is 18 residues. J was trimmed by 3 bases and V by 0 bases; bases with no gene match: 13. The CDR3 sequence: CSAREVSGRWSGTDTQYF. CDR3 in DNA: TGCAGTGCTAGAGAAGTTAGCGGGAGATGGAGTGGAACAGATACGCAGTATTTT.

This clonotype was observed at least ten times. The chain is built from TRBV20-1 and TRBJ2-7, with D perhaps matching TRBD2 (5 bases). V shed 1 base and J shed 1 base, with 11 bases lying between them. This CDR3 contains 14 residues. Germline assignment: CDR1 DFQATT and CDR2 SNEGSKA (reference sequence). CDR3: CSARAAGGSYEQYF. The CDR3 coding sequence is TGCAGTGCTAGAGCGGCGGGCGGGTCCTACGAGCAGTACTTC.